A single sample gave rise to the 22 T cell receptor beta chains below, sequenced in a study of glioma-infiltrating T cells. Amplification of TCR alpha and beta CDR3 regions from RNA used iRepertoire nested multiplex PCR. One entry per CDR3 protein, called by TCRdb with MiXCR from the multiplex PCR reads. The sample includes some 90,000 distinct CDR3 sequences, roughly 40% of them seen just once. What was sequenced was glioma tissue, nonneoplastic brain tissue, or PBMCs (not recorded which). Every receptor here comes from a human donor with low-grade glioma or glioblastoma, undergoing nonglioma brain surgery, or in good health (not recorded which).

The gene calls are TRBV20-1 and TRBJ2-5, with a weak D call TRBD1 (6 bases). This CDR3 has 14 residues. The V end was cut by 6 bases, the J end by 10 bases, with 24 bases between. Per the germline V gene, CDR1 is DFQATT and CDR2 is SNEGSKA (reference sequence). The CDR3 reads CSALTLGQQGNQYF. The DNA for the CDR3 is TGCAGTGCGTTGACCTTGGGACAACAAGGGAACCAGTACTTC.

Ten or more counts support this clonotype. V and J are TRBV6-2 or TRBV6-3 and TRBJ2-7, with TRBD2 identical over 11 bases. The CDR3 totals 17 residues. The trim removed 5 bases at V and 3 bases at J, leaving 12 bases unmatched. From germline, CDR1 is MNHEY and CDR2 SVGEGT. CDR3 nucleotide sequence: TGTGCCAGCAGTCCCCACTTGGGACTAGCGGAGAGCTACGAGCAGTACTTC. Translation gives CASSPHLGLAESYEQYF.

V usage is TRBV28 and J usage is TRBJ2-7; the D is unclear. Germline V gene lookup returns CDR1 MDHEN and CDR2 SYDVKM. The V gene lost 3 bases and the J gene lost 1 base, with 10 bases spanning the gap. The CDR3 has 14 amino acids. CDR3 loop: CASSFVVGSYEQYF. CDR3 sequence (DNA): TGTGCCAGCAGTTTCGTCGTCGGGTCCTACGAGCAGTACTTC.

This clonotype showed up many times. The J gene is TRBJ2-5, the V gene TRBV19, with 8 bases lining up with TRBD2. Germline V gene data show CDR1 as LNHDA and CDR2 as SQIVND (reference sequence). This CDR3 comprises 11 residues. The V segment lost 3 bases and the J segment 11 bases; nucleotides outside the gene matches: 2. CDR3 region: CASSMGLDQYF. CDR3 in DNA: TGTGCCAGTAGTATGGGACTAGATCAGTACTTC.

On this clonotype: The conserved phenylalanine or tryptophan is not found at the CDR3 terminus, so this likely reflects a read error. This sequence joins TRBV6-6 and TRBJ2-7; 7 positions agree with TRBD1. CDR1 is MNHNY and CDR2 is SVGAGI in the germline V gene (reference sequence). The CDR3 extends over 17 amino acids. The CDR3 DNA is TGTGCCATCAGTGAGTCGATCGTAGGGGGCGCCTCCTACGAGCAGTACTTA. This codes for CAISESIVGGASYEQYL.

The chain carries TRBV3-1 and TRBJ1-1; maybe TRBD1 (5 bases). Germline V lookup: CDR1 LGHDT, CDR2 YNNKEL (reference sequence). This CDR3 is built from 15 residues. Trimming removed 3 bases at V and 4 bases at J, with 15 bases between. CDR3 coding DNA: TGTGCCAGCAGCCAGGAGCCCCAGGGTTCCACTGAAGCTTTCTTT. Amino acids: CASSQEPQGSTEAFF.

The sample holds many counts of this clonotype. The chain links TRBV7-6 to TRBJ1-2, with unresolved D. The CDR3 sequence is 14 residues long. The germline CDR1 and CDR2 sequences are SGHVS and FNYEAQ. Deletions cut 2 bases from V and 8 bases from J, with 15 bases between. CDR3 protein: CASSLSVREGGYTF. In nucleotides, the CDR3 is TGTGCCAGCAGCTTAAGTGTCAGAGAAGGAGGCTACACCTTC.

V and J are TRBV18 and TRBJ1-4, with TRBD1 matching over 7 bases. The V gene end was trimmed by 3 bases and the J gene end by 7 bases; junction bases not matched to a gene: 8. Per the germline V gene, CDR1 is KGHSH and CDR2 is LQKENI. CDR3 length equals 15 residues. CDR3 sequence (DNA): TGTGCCAGCTCACCCCGGGAAGGGGGCGGTGAAAAACTGTTTTTT. It yields the protein CASSPREGGGEKLFF.

This clonotype was seen repeatedly, ten times or more. The junction and the germline gene differ at one end; a read error may be behind it. The V gene is TRBV24-1, the J gene TRBJ1-2, with 7 bases identical to TRBD1. Germline CDR1 and CDR2: KGHDR and SFDVKD. The length of the CDR3 is 14 residues. Written as DNA, the CDR3 is TGTGCCACCAGTGATCCTGACAGGGACTACGGCTACACCTTC. It yields the protein CATSDPDRDYGYTF.

This clonotype has only a few counts. This rearrangement joins TRBV30 to TRBJ1-5, with D uncertain. CDR1 and CDR2 (germline): GTSNPN, SVGIG (reference sequence). This CDR3 is 15 amino acids long. V was shortened by 4 bases and J by 2 bases, with 15 bases between the two germline ends. In DNA, the CDR3 is TGTGCCTGGAAAGCGGGGAAGGAGGGCAATCAGCCCCAGCATTTT. Encoded protein: CAWKAGKEGNQPQHF.

In its sample, this clonotype was seen many times. The chain recombines TRBV30 with TRBJ2-1, with unresolved D. Trimming pared 3 bases from V and 1 base from J, leaving 4 bases between. CDR3 size: 12 residues. Germline CDR1 GTSNPN, CDR2 SVGIG (reference sequence). CDR3 sequence (DNA): TGTGCCTGGAGCTATTCCTACAATGAGCAGTTCTTC. As protein: CAWSYSYNEQFF.

Concerning this clonotype itself: In this CDR3 the conserved last residue, phenylalanine or tryptophan, is missing, so a read error is likely. This chain joins TRBV6-2 or TRBV6-3 and TRBJ2-5; TRBD1 might be the D (6 bases). This CDR3 spans 18 amino acids. Germline CDR1 and CDR2: MNHEY and SVGEGT. The CDR3 region is CASSYTTLKTGEQETQYL. The CDR3 DNA sequence: TGTGCCAGCAGTTACACAACACTCAAGACAGGAGAACAAGAGACACAGTACCTC.

The genes are TRBV20-1 and TRBJ2-7; 10 bases fit TRBD2. Germline CDR1 reads DFQATT; CDR2 reads SNEGSKA (reference sequence). V dropped 0 bases and J dropped 7; count of bases not matched to a gene: 9. CDR3 length equals 15 residues. This CDR3 reads CSARDLLAGVGEQYF. The CDR3, as DNA: TGCAGTGCTAGAGATTTGCTAGCGGGAGTTGGTGAGCAGTACTTC.

This clonotype showed up many times. The J gene is TRBJ2-1, the V gene TRBV2; 12 nucleotides match TRBD2. V lost 3 bases, J lost 8 bases, and 5 bases stayed unmatched. CDR3 length equals 15 residues. Per germline, CDR1 SNHLY and CDR2 FYNNEI. The chain's CDR3 is CASSDLAGGLDEQFF. CDR3 coding DNA: TGTGCCAGCAGTGACCTAGCGGGAGGGCTGGATGAGCAGTTCTTC.

In regard to this clonotype: Its ends do not fully match the called genes, so a read error is possible. The chain uses TRBV2 and TRBJ1-5; 10 bases are a match to TRBD1. CDR1 is SNHLY and CDR2 is FYNNEI in the germline V gene. The CDR3 is made up of 15 amino acids. CDR3 bases: TGTGCCAGCAGTGAGGGGACAGGGGAAGGTCAGCCACAGCATTTT. It codes for CASSEGTGEGQPQHF. Filled out from reference TRBV2 and TRBJ1-5, the complete variable domain reads EPEVTQTPSHQVTQMGQEVILRCVPISNHLYFYWYRQILGQKVEFLVSFYNNEISEKSEIFDDQFSVERPDGSNFTLKIRSTKLEDSAMYFCASSEGTGEGQPQHFGDGTRLSIL.

Here the CDR3 DNA reads TGCGCCAGCAGCCAAGTCGGACTAGCGGGAGGATACAATGAGCAGTTCTTC. Its translation is CASSQVGLAGGYNEQFF. V and J are TRBV4-1 and TRBJ2-1; 14 positions agree with TRBD2. The CDR3 runs 17 residues. Germline CDR1 MGHRA, CDR2 YSYEKL. After removal of 1 base from V and 4 bases from J, the junction contained 3 bases not matched to a gene.

This clonotype occurred many times. The chain couples TRBV2 to TRBJ1-5; D is uncertain. Germline lookup yields CDR1 SNHLY and CDR2 FYNNEI. Trimming removed 5 bases at V and 0 bases at J, with 8 bases between. The CDR3 totals 14 residues. The CDR3 nucleotides are TGTGCCAGCAGTACACATTATAGCAATCAGCCCCAGCATTTT. This encodes CASSTHYSNQPQHF.

As to this clonotype: The CDR3 end shows no conserved phenylalanine or tryptophan, and so a read error is likely. The gene calls are TRBV6-2 or TRBV6-3 and TRBJ2-5; perhaps TRBD1 as D (5 bases). The V and J ends lost 5 bases and 7 bases respectively, with 14 bases between them. Per germline, CDR1 MNHEY and CDR2 SVGEGT. The CDR3 has 13 amino acids. Here the CDR3 reads CASSRQGFGTQYL. The CDR3 bases are TGTGCCAGCAGTCGGCAGGGATTTGGGACCCAGTACCTC.

V and J are TRBV2 and TRBJ1-2; 7 bases match TRBD1. The V segment lost 11 bases and the J segment 5 bases; nucleotides outside the gene matches: 8. Germline-derived CDR1 and CDR2 are SNHLY and FYNNEI. The CDR3 contains 12 residues. The CDR3 spells CAGIDRAYGYTF. In DNA form, the CDR3 reads TGTGCCGGAATCGACAGGGCTTATGGCTACACCTTC.

This clonotype occurred a few times. This chain links TRBV9 with TRBJ2-7, with D maybe TRBD2 (5 bases). The CDR3 sequence is 15 residues long. The ends were cut back, 6 bases at V and 1 base at J, with 17 bases in the middle. Germline lookup yields CDR1 SGDLS and CDR2 YYNGEE. CDR3 region: CASTRGRGMSYEQYF. The CDR3 nucleotides read TGTGCCAGCACCCGTGGTAGAGGGATGTCCTACGAGCAGTACTTC.

A word on this clonotype: A read error is possible here, since a much larger clone lies one base away. The chain employs TRBV5-1 and TRBJ2-2, with TRBD1 matching 7 bases. This CDR3 has 16 residues. The junction had 8 bases not matched to a gene; V was cut back by 0 bases and J by 6 bases. CDR1 is SGHRS and CDR2 is YFSETQ in the germline V gene. CDR3 in amino acids: CASSLEGTDYSGELFF. The CDR3 nucleotides are TGCGCCAGCAGCTTGGAAGGGACAGACTACTCCGGGGAGCTGTTTTTT.

The chain links TRBV30 to TRBJ1-5; 8 bases agree with TRBD1. CDR3 length equals 16 residues. Germline V gene sequence: CDR1 GTSNPN, CDR2 SVGIG (reference sequence). With V trimmed by 0 bases and J by 2 bases, 6 bases remained unmatched. CDR3 DNA: TGTGCCTGGAGTGTCGCAGGGGGCATCGGCAATCAGCCCCAGCATTTT. Translating gives CAWSVAGGIGNQPQHF.